A selection of T cell receptor beta chains follows, all from one sample in a study of T cell clonotyping in hematopoietic cell transplantation. Sequencing was performed with immunoSEQ multiplex PCR; in TCRdb, only in-frame clones are kept and a portion is missing. Of around 15,000 clones in the sample, around 97% were seen once. The specimen comprised peripheral blood mononuclear cells, sampled 30 days after allogeneic stem cell transplant. The receptors were sampled from a female patient aged 50 to 65 who had an allogeneic stem cell transplant from an unrelated donor, so T cells may come from the graft donor. Some clones in this sample may be carry-over from other donors' samples. Each CDR3 is given with its conserved first and last residue. Each record gives: clone size, V gene, J gene, D gene, CDR3 DNA, CDR3 protein. D genes are given only for firm matches. Clone size is stated in some rows and not others, as once, few, many or a class when expanded.

NA,TRBV27,TRBJ2-7,NA,TGTGCCAGCAGAGCAAAGGACAGAAGCTCCTACGAGCAGTACTTC,CASRAKDRSSYEQYF
NA,TRBV11-2,TRBJ1-5,NA,TGTGCCAGCAGCTCTGGTGGACAGACCAATCAGCCCCAGCATTTT,CASSSGGQTNQPQHF
NA,TRBV7-2,TRBJ1-2,NA,TGTGCCAGCAGCTTATCCCCGGCTTCCACGCCCTATGGCTACACCTTC,CASSLSPASTPYGYTF
NA,TRBV5-1,TRBJ2-5,NA,TGCGCCAGCAGCTTGGGGGGCAGCCGGGATAGGGAGACCCAGTACTTC,CASSLGGSRDRETQYF
NA,TRBV27,TRBJ1-1,NA,TGTGCCAGCACTAAGGACAGAGGGAACACTGAAGCTTTCTTT,CASTKDRGNTEAFF
NA,TRBV5-1,TRBJ1-3,NA,TGCGCCAGCAGCGAGATAGGGTCTGGAAACACCATATATTTT,CASSEIGSGNTIYF
NA,TRBV5-6,TRBJ1-2,TRBD1,TGTGCCAGCAGCCCGGGACAGGTGGCCATACACTATGGCTACACCTTC,CASSPGQVAIHYGYTF
NA,TRBV7-9,TRBJ1-1,TRBD1,TGTGCCAGCAGCTTAGAGGGACAGTTCACTGAAGCTTTCTTT,CASSLEGQFTEAFF
NA,TRBV6-5,TRBJ1-4,NA,TGTGCCAGCAGTTACTCCGACATTGCTAATGAAAAACTGTTTTTT,CASSYSDIANEKLFF
NA,TRBV29-1,TRBJ1-1,NA,TGCAGCGTTGGAAAGGAGGGCTTAGGCACTGAAGCTTTCTTT,CSVGKEGLGTEAFF
NA,TRBV5-1,TRBJ2-7,NA,TGCGCCAGCAGCTGGGAAAGGGGGACCTACGAGCAGTACTTC,CASSWERGTYEQYF
NA,TRBV2,TRBJ2-1,TRBD2,TGTGCCAGCAGTGCGGGGGGGTCATACAATGAGCAGTTCTTC,CASSAGGSYNEQFF
NA,TRBV6-5,TRBJ2-7,TRBD1,TGTGCCAGCAGACGTGGGACAGTGGACGAGCAGTACTTC,CASRRGTVDEQYF
once,TRBV29-1,TRBJ1-2,TRBD1,TGCAGCGGGGGGACAGGATACAACTATGGCTACACCTTC,CSGGTGYNYGYTF
NA,TRBV30,TRBJ1-1,NA,TGTGCCCACCTACCGACAAGGAACACTGAAGCTTTCTTT,CAHLPTRNTEAFF
NA,TRBV19,TRBJ1-2,NA,TGTGCCAGTAGTATACTCGGAGACTTCAACTATGGCTACACCTTC,CASSILGDFNYGYTF
NA,TRBV10-1,TRBJ2-3,TRBD1,TGCGCCAGCAGTGAGTTCGGGGGACAGGGAGCCCTGGAACGCGATACGCAGTATTTT,CASSEFGGQGALERDTQYF
NA,TRBV4-2,TRBJ2-2,TRBD2,TGTGCCAGCAGCCAAGAGGTCGGGGGGGCTGCCGGGGAGCTGTTTTTT,CASSQEVGGAAGELFF
NA,TRBV30,TRBJ1-2,NA,TGTGCCTGGGGGTTCGACTATGGCTACACCTTC,CAWGFDYGYTF
NA,TRBV5-1,TRBJ2-3,TRBD1,TGCGCCAGCAGCTTGGATATAATAACAGGGGGCGCAGATACGCAGTATTTT,CASSLDIITGGADTQYF
NA,TRBV6-5,TRBJ1-2,TRBD1,TGTGCCAGCAGAGCGACAGGGGTTGTTCTCGGCTACACCTTC,CASRATGVVLGYTF
NA,TRBV30,TRBJ2-1,NA,TGTGCCTGGAGTAGGAACATTTACAATGAGCAGTTCTTC,CAWSRNIYNEQFF
NA,TRBV6-1,TRBJ1-1,TRBD1,TGTGCCGAAGGGGGCGAGACTGAAGCTTTCTTT,CAEGGETEAFF
NA,TRBV6-1,TRBJ2-7,TRBD1,TGTGCCAGCAGTGAATCTGAGACAGGGGGCTACGAGCAGTACTTC,CASSESETGGYEQYF
NA,TRBV7-8,TRBJ2-5,NA,TGTGCCAGCAGCTTTAACCGAGAGACCCAGTACTTC,CASSFNRETQYF
NA,TRBV10-1,TRBJ2-3,NA,TGCGCCAGCAGTGAGGGACAGAGCTACACAGATACGCAGTATTTT,CASSEGQSYTDTQYF
once,TRBV7-9,TRBJ1-5,NA,TGTGCCAGCAGCGGGGGGCATAGCAATCAGCCCCAGCATTTT,CASSGGHSNQPQHF
NA,TRBV9,TRBJ2-2,NA,TGTGCCAGCAGCGTACTAGGGTACACCGGGGAGCTGTTTTTT,CASSVLGYTGELFF
once,TRBV19,TRBJ2-2,NA,TGTGCCAGTAGTAACCTGTCCGGGGAGCTGTTTTTT,CASSNLSGELFF
NA,TRBV19,TRBJ1-5,NA,TGTGCCAGTAAGGGCCTCGGACAGACCATGAATAGCAATCAGCCCCAGCATTTT,CASKGLGQTMNSNQPQHF
few,TRBV6-1,TRBJ1-6,NA,TGTGCCAGCAGTGCACCAGATAATTCACCCCTCCACTTT,CASSAPDNSPLHF
NA,TRBV5-6,TRBJ2-5,NA,TGTGCCAGCAGCTTATTAGGGGTACGGGAGACCCAGTACTTC,CASSLLGVRETQYF
NA,TRBV6-6,TRBJ1-1,NA,TGTGCCAGCAGCCTACAAGTCACTGAAGCTTTCTTT,CASSLQVTEAFF
once,TRBV6-5,TRBJ2-7,NA,TGTGCCAGCGGGCAGGGGGGCTACGAGCAGTACTTC,CASGQGGYEQYF
NA,TRBV6-5,TRBJ1-4,TRBD1,TGTGCCAGCGCGGGACAGGGGCAAAAACTGTTTTTT,CASAGQGQKLFF
NA,TRBV29-1,TRBJ1-1,NA,TGCAGCGTTGGGGGCCAAATGCTAAACACTGAAGCTTTCTTT,CSVGGQMLNTEAFF
NA,TRBV27,TRBJ2-5,NA,TGTGCCAGCAGTTTATGGGCGTCCCTCGGCGAGACCCAGTACTTC,CASSLWASLGETQYF
NA,TRBV27,TRBJ2-5,TRBD1,TGTGCCAGCAGTGGAACAGGGGGCGCAGAGACCCAGTACTTC,CASSGTGGAETQYF
NA,TRBV7-3,TRBJ1-2,TRBD1,TGTGCCAGCAGCTTAACAGGGGGCGACTATGGCTACACCTTC,CASSLTGGDYGYTF
NA,TRBV5-6,TRBJ1-6,TRBD1,TGTGCCAGCAGCTACCTGGACAGGAGGGGAAATTCACCCCTCCACTTT,CASSYLDRRGNSPLHF
NA,TRBV6-5,TRBJ1-2,TRBD1,TGTGCCAGCAGTGTTATACAGGGGGGCTATGGCTACACCTTC,CASSVIQGGYGYTF
NA,TRBV16,TRBJ2-3,NA,TGTGCCAGCAGCCCCTCCGATACGCAGTATTTT,CASSPSDTQYF
NA,TRBV25-1,TRBJ2-2,NA,TGTGCCAGCAACGGCCCGACCGGGGAGCTGTTTTTT,CASNGPTGELFF
NA,TRBV19,TRBJ1-2,TRBD1,TGTGCCAGTAGTAACAGGGGAGGGAGCGTGGATGGCTACACCTTC,CASSNRGGSVDGYTF
NA,TRBV2,TRBJ1-2,NA,TGTGCCAGCAGTTCGGGCTACACCTTC,CASSSGYTF
NA,TRBV30,TRBJ2-1,NA,TGTGCCTGGAGTGTACTCTCGGGGCTAAGAGAGCAGTTCTTC,CAWSVLSGLREQFF